This TCR beta chain was identified during a study of tumor and adjacent non-tumor tissue in lung cancer. A single count supports this clonotype. Its antigen is unknown. A read error may produce the germline difference seen at one junction end. RNA was extracted from bulk tissue without any cell sorting. In germline, CDR1 is MNHNS, CDR2 SASEGT. This CDR3 region has 15 residues. Study results and caveats: Normal lung showed higher cumulative top 100 clone frequency than tumor. TCR diversity was significantly greater in tumor than normal lung tissue.

A modified ARM-PCR protocol with three rounds of nested PCR amplified TCRbeta. Each CDR3 protein gets one entry after TCRdb re-called the multiplex PCR reads with MiXCR. The sample includes 65,000 to 90,000 distinct CDR3 sequences, 55% to 70% of them seen just once. The clonotype comes from a woman aged 65 to 85 with non-small cell lung cancer. The sample taken for sequencing was lung tumor tissue. The chain combines TRBV6-1 with TRBJ1-4; D unclear. The CDR3: CASTGRDGWIEKLLF. The CDR3 nucleotides read TGTGCCAGCACCGGAAGGGATGGTTGGATTGAAAAACTGCTTTTT.